The TCR beta chain under discussion was sequenced for a study of cytomegalovirus exposure and HLA in healthy donors. Study-wide points: In the 130 or so validation repertoires, around 95% of cluster scores exceeded 0, per a later analysis. Cytomegalovirus-associated TCR beta chains were listed, numbering 150 to 200.

The data were produced by immunoSEQ multiplex PCR, yet TCRdb's version contains in-frame clones alone and is incomplete. The sample contains 70,000 to 75,000 clones, approximately 96% of which appear only once. This clone was recorded once. Its specificity is unknown. The CDR3 is 14 amino acids. The germline V gene encodes CDR1 SGHTA and CDR2 FQGTGA. The V segment lost 3 bases and the J segment 7 bases; nucleotides outside the gene matches: 6. Input material: PBMCs. The rearrangement joins TRBV7-3 to TRBJ2-1; 7 positions match TRBD1. The origin of this receptor is a young man in good health and CMV-seropositive. The CDR3 sequence is CASSLAGGRNEQFF. CDR3 bases: TGTGCCAGCAGCTTGGCAGGGGGACGGAATGAGCAGTTCTTC.